The 18 T cell receptor beta chains given below trace back to one sample, sequenced in a study of blood T cell repertoires in COVID-19. Clones were sequenced by immunoSEQ multiplex PCR, and TCRdb holds only the in-frame ones, with some missing. The sample contains around 180,000 clones, about three quarters of which appear only once. The specimen sequenced was peripheral blood. These receptor sequences come from a woman of 80 years or more with COVID-19, enrolled during active disease.

This clone was picked up a small number of times. The chain recombines TRBV27 with TRBJ2-1; 12 bases are a match to TRBD2. CDR1 and CDR2 (germline): MNHEY, SMNVEV (reference sequence). The CDR3 length is 16 residues. Trimming took 3 bases from V and 4 from J; bases not matched to a gene: 4. CDR3 region: CASSFTSGGLYNEQFF. DNA for the CDR3: TGTGCCAGCAGTTTCACTAGCGGGGGGCTTTACAATGAGCAGTTCTTC.

The V gene is TRBV27, the J gene TRBJ1-2; D not certain. CDR3 length: 16 residues. Germline V gene sequence: CDR1 MNHEY, CDR2 SMNVEV (reference sequence). The V end lost 2 bases, the J end lost 2 bases, and 15 bases lay between the germline ends. The CDR3 DNA follows: TGTGCCAGCAGTTTAGAATCTGGAGGAGGGAACTATGGCTACACCTTC. It is translated as CASSLESGGGNYGYTF.

This chain links TRBV5-1 with TRBJ2-7; D is unclear. CDR3 length: 16 amino acids. V lost 0 bases, J lost 3 bases, and 16 bases lay in between. Germline V gene lookup returns CDR1 SGHRS and CDR2 YFSETQ. In DNA, the CDR3 is TGCGCCAGCAGCTTGGACGCGGTCTCCAGCAGCTACGAGCAGTACTTC. Protein: CASSLDAVSSSYEQYF.

There are a few counts of this clone. The chain combines TRBV25-1 with TRBJ2-7; 7 bases agree with TRBD2. This CDR3 is 16 amino acids long. With 0 bases clipped from V and 2 bases from J, the junction kept 7 bases outside the gene matches. Germline V gene data show CDR1 as MGHDK and CDR2 as SYGVNS. This CDR3 reads CASSEYKASGTYEQYF. Written as DNA, the CDR3 is TGTGCCAGCAGTGAATATAAGGCTAGCGGAACCTACGAGCAGTACTTC.

The chain has TRBV6-2 or TRBV6-3 and TRBJ1-5, with 7 nucleotides matching TRBD1. Germline V gene data show CDR1 as MNHEY and CDR2 as SVGEGT. Trimming at V came to 6 bases and at J to 4 bases, leaving 6 bases not matched to a gene. This CDR3 spans 14 amino acids. The CDR3 sequence is CASSWGQINQPQHF. CDR3 in DNA: TGTGCCAGCAGCTGGGGACAGATAAATCAGCCCCAGCATTTT.

This rearrangement joins TRBV5-1 to TRBJ2-1; tentatively, D is TRBD2 (5 bases). Trimming took 7 bases from V and 8 from J, leaving 19 bases between them. The CDR3 is made up of 14 amino acids. Germline V lookup: CDR1 SGHRS, CDR2 YFSETQ. For the CDR3, the DNA is TGCGCCAGCGGTAAATGGGAGATTGGGGATGAGCAGTTCTTC. Residues: CASGKWEIGDEQFF.

A single count supports this clone. The chain joins TRBV6-6 to TRBJ2-5; 11 bases align to TRBD2. V dropped 6 bases and J dropped 4; count of bases not matched to a gene: 7. The CDR3 is 15 amino acids. Germline CDR1 is MNHNY and CDR2 is SVGAGI (reference sequence). The CDR3 spells CASRDTLAGGETQYF. The DNA for the CDR3 is TGTGCCAGCAGAGACACCCTAGCGGGGGGAGAGACCCAGTACTTC.

The chain is built from TRBV7-9 and TRBJ1-4; 7 bases line up with TRBD1. V shed 5 bases and J 2 bases; nucleotides not matched to a gene: 8. Germline V gene lookup returns CDR1 SEHNR and CDR2 FQNEAQ (reference sequence). The CDR3 is made up of 16 amino acids. CDR3 protein: CASSPGQGGTNEKLFF. The CDR3, as DNA: TGTGCCAGCAGCCCTGGGCAGGGGGGCACTAATGAAAAACTGTTTTTT. The full variable domain, with the rest looked up from reference TRBV7-9 and TRBJ1-4, is DTGVSQNPRHKITKRGQNVTFRCDPISEHNRLYWYRQTLGQGPEFLTYFQNEAQLEKSRLLSDRFSAERPKGSFSTLEIQRTEQGDSAMYLCASSPGQGGTNEKLFFGSGTQLSVL.

In its sample, this clone was seen a few times. V is TRBV5-1 and J is TRBJ2-5, with D tentatively TRBD2 (5 bases). Germline V gives CDR1 SGHRS, CDR2 YFSETQ. Trimming pared 4 bases from V and 4 bases from J, leaving 11 bases between. This CDR3 is built from 13 residues. The CDR3 region has the DNA TGCGCCAGCAGCCCTACTAGTCCAGAGACCCAGTACTTC. It specifies CASSPTSPETQYF.

The chain links TRBV2 to TRBJ2-7; TRBD1 agrees at 9 bases. Per the germline V gene, CDR1 is SNHLY and CDR2 is FYNNEI. The CDR3 has 16 residues. The V and J ends lost 3 bases and 3 bases, in that order; junction bases with no gene match: 9. The CDR3 here is CASSDKRTGGLYEQYF. The DNA of the CDR3 is TGTGCCAGCAGTGATAAGCGAACAGGGGGCCTCTACGAGCAGTACTTC.

The chain is built from TRBV7-9 and TRBJ2-7; 12 nucleotides align to TRBD2. Germline V lookup: CDR1 SEHNR, CDR2 FQNEAQ (reference sequence). The V and J ends lost 3 bases and 3 bases, in that order; junction bases with no gene match: 3. The CDR3 loop spans 15 amino acids. CDR3 amino acids: CASSFGLAGIYEQYF. As DNA, the CDR3 is TGTGCCAGCAGCTTCGGACTAGCGGGGATCTACGAGCAGTACTTC.

The genes are TRBV21-1 and TRBJ2-5; the table's TRBD1 call for D was not verified on the DNA. TRBV21-1 is given as a pseudogene. The CDR3 has 17 amino acids. The CDR3 spells CASPALPGQGFEETQYF. CDR3 nucleotide sequence: TGTGCCAGCCCTGCCCTTCCGGGACAGGGGTTTGAGGAGACCCAGTACTTC.

The chain joins TRBV11-2 to TRBJ2-7, with 8 bases lining up with TRBD1. CDR3 length equals 13 residues. The germline gives CDR1 SGHAT, CDR2 FQNNGV. Germline trimming cut 5 bases from V and 3 bases from J; bases unmatched to any gene: 3. The chain's CDR3 is CASSETGGYEQYF. CDR3 sequence (DNA): TGTGCCAGCAGCGAAACAGGGGGCTACGAGCAGTACTTC.

The rearrangement joins TRBV5-5 to TRBJ1-6; unclear D gene. V gave up 0 bases and J gave up 8 bases, with 6 bases separating them. Germline assignment: CDR1 SGHKS and CDR2 YYEKEE (reference sequence). CDR3 length: 13 residues. In nucleotides, the CDR3 is TGTGCCAGCAGCTTGGGTCGGGATTCACCCCTCCACTTT. It codes for CASSLGRDSPLHF.

This chain uses TRBV19 with TRBJ2-1, with 8 bases lining up with TRBD2. The CDR3 length is 14 residues. Germline assignment: CDR1 LNHDA and CDR2 SQIVND (reference sequence). Unmatched junction bases numbered 6, after V lost 4 bases and J lost 7 bases. CDR3 in amino acids: CASSNQRERNEQFF. CDR3 nucleotides: TGTGCCAGTAGTAACCAGCGGGAGCGGAATGAGCAGTTCTTC.

This clone was counted a single time. This chain uses TRBV28 with TRBJ1-1; TRBD1 agrees at 9 bases. Germline trimming cut 4 bases from V and 11 bases from J; bases unmatched to any gene: 8. This CDR3 contains 13 residues. In germline, CDR1 is MDHEN, CDR2 SYDVKM. The CDR3 loop reads CASSSDRGKGAFF. The CDR3 DNA reads TGTGCCAGCAGTTCGGACAGGGGAAAAGGGGCTTTCTTT.

The V call is TRBV5-4, the J call TRBJ2-7; maybe TRBD2 (7 bases). CDR3 size: 16 residues. The germline gives CDR1 SGHNT, CDR2 YYREEE (reference sequence). The germline V and J ends were trimmed by 3 bases and 4 bases, with 20 bases remaining between them. The CDR3 nucleotides are TGTGCCAGCAGCTCCCGAGGGGGAGGGAGCCCATACGAGCAGTACTTC. Protein sequence: CASSSRGGGSPYEQYF.

This clone was picked up one time. V usage is TRBV11-2 and J usage is TRBJ1-1; 11 nucleotides match TRBD1. The ends lost 5 bases at V and 3 bases at J; junction bases unmatched: 17. CDR1 and CDR2 from the germline V gene are SGHAT and FQNNGV. The CDR3 contains 19 residues. CDR3 loop: CASSTQGQGAIGADTEAFF. CDR3 bases: TGTGCCAGCAGCACACAAGGACAGGGGGCAATAGGAGCGGACACTGAAGCTTTCTTT. Variable domain in full (rest from reference TRBV11-2 and TRBJ1-1): EAGVAQSPRYKIIEKRQSVAFWCNPISGHATLYWYQQILGQGPKLLIQFQNNGVVDDSQLPKDRFSAERLKGVDSTLKIQPAKLEDSAVYLCASSTQGQGAIGADTEAFFGQGTRLTVV.